This T cell receptor beta chain originates from a study of early T cells in non-severe SARS-CoV-2 infection. Across the whole study: The authors sequenced bulk RNA from unsorted whole blood, leaving chains unpaired. Study-level points and caveats: Matches to VDJdb favored anti-spike CD8 responses and missed private and CD4 specificities.

This clonotype has a count of ten or more. Its specificity is not known. Individual cDNA molecules received unique molecular identifiers during library preparation. One entry per CDR3 protein results from TCRdb running MiXCR on the 5' RACE reads. The sample contains about 32,000 distinct CDR3 sequences, 8% to 9.5% of which appear only once. Trimming cost V 6 bases and J 3 bases; bases outside gene matches: 4. The CDR3 contains 13 residues. The germline CDR1 and CDR2 sequences are ENHRY and SYGVKD. What was sequenced was whole blood. The gene calls are TRBV10-3 and TRBJ1-2; 7 bases map to TRBD1. This TCR derives from an adult who was a healthcare worker with PCR-confirmed SARS-CoV-2 infection or an uninfected control (not recorded which). DNA for the CDR3: TGTGCCATCAGGCGACAGGGCGACTATGGCTACACCTTC. Translation: CAIRRQGDYGYTF.